This T cell receptor (beta chain) emerged from a study of shared clonotypes between healthy human individuals (TCRdb year 2020). As for the study more broadly: Three men and two women, aged 18 to 49 years, made up the cohort. Leukapheresis yielded between about 0.94 and 8.9 billion PBMCs per donor. To increase sequencing depth and limit assay-specific biases, TCR repertoire library preparation and sequencing were carried out by different laboratories using diverse techniques. The study deeply sequenced blood TCR repertoires of five healthy adults to estimate repertoire size and the extent of clonotype sharing between individuals. Per donor, three plates each were used for CD4 naive and CD4 memory, two for CD8 naive, and one for CD8 memory. On the study overall, not on this receptor specifically: Rarefaction of sorted-subset datasets indicated incomplete sequencing despite the large sequencing depth. Sampling was restricted to blood, and TCR repertoires in tissue are likely to differ from TCR repertoires in blood. Higher generation probabilities were observed for clonotypes shared by all four sorted-subset donors than for non-shared clonotypes. Estimated clonotype richness was generally larger for naive than for memory subsets. The genetic and exposure-history diversity represented was limited by the small number of donors. Pairwise subsampling led to the expectation that sequencing depth would affect the degree of clonotype sharing among donors. Across a handful of donors, about 4.5% of naive CD4, 3% to 3.5% of naive CD8, 2% to 2.5% of memory CD4, and 0.4% to 0.45% of memory CD8 clonotypes were shared.

TCR CDR3 regions were amplified from genomic DNA by multiplex PCR using the deep immunoSEQ assay. Extracted genomic DNA from each cell subset was spread evenly across all wells of several immunoSEQ 96-well plates, with each plate serving as a replicate. For sorted subsets, each replicate PCR was loaded with 200 ng genomic DNA, equivalent to about 30,000 T cell genomes. Purified libraries were measured with a Qubit 3.0 fluorometer, size-checked on a Bioanalyzer 2100, and measured again with the KAPA Library Quantification kit. Every immunoSEQ 96-well plate was sequenced on a dedicated single-read 150-cycle Illumina NextSeq 550 flow cell. Concerning the study's data processing: Because the immunoSEQ output included only junctional sequences and no quality scores, the filtering could not be the same as the filtering used for full-length reads. To assign V/J genes and CDR3, sequences were annotated using PyIR, a Python wrapper for IgBLAST v1.9, with IMGT germline references. Reads were filtered out if the reads had weak V/J assignments (E-value above 1e-6), no CDR3, stop codons, out-of-frame junctions, or ambiguous translated residues. V3J clonotypes were defined as sequences sharing the same inferred V gene, J gene, and CDR3 amino acid sequence. The percentage overlap between two repertoires was calculated by dividing the number of shared unique clonotypes by the size of the smaller repertoire. Repertoire richness was assessed with RTK rarefaction, the Chao1 estimator, and Recon v2.1 estimates of unobserved clonotypes. OLGA was used to compute generation probabilities for all TCRbeta clonotypes that the gDNA method yielded from a handful of donors. The clones in this table, taken by TCRdb from immuneACCESS, are in-frame only. Not every clone is retained; where verified, under half of the shortfall comes from an unresolved V gene, and the cause of the rest is unknown. For V, J and clone size, that table is used; D and trimming come from the DNA. This sample has around 1.1 million clones in its table, and 70% to 80% of those were observed once. In total, the top ten clones hold around 0.61% of the sample.

The donors were healthy, HIV-negative adults with no recently reported acute infections or vaccinations. Only Caucasian adults living in Nashville, Tennessee, USA were represented among the donors. CD4+ T cells were enriched by magnetic negative selection, after which naive cells were positively selected on CD45RA and the negative fraction was taken as the memory subset. Blood was obtained by leukapheresis, after which PBMCs were separated by Ficoll-Histopaque density gradient centrifugation and cryopreserved in liquid nitrogen vapor phase. Purity and quantity of every magnetically sorted T cell population were checked by analytical flow cytometry. From each sorted fraction, genomic DNA was isolated and quantified by UV absorbance on a Nanodrop 2000c. In regard to this clone: Its antigen remains undetermined. No much larger clone exists at a distance of one base, and base qualities are not known.

Sequences SGHTA (CDR1) and FQGTGA (CDR2) are obtained from the germline V gene. The germline V and J ends show losses of 11 bases and 5 bases respectively, and no gene match explains 9 bases of the junction. CDR3 length: 12 amino acids, cysteine to phenylalanine. Only CDR3 DNA is held: 36 bases, read in frame from base 1. Sequenced material: memory CD4+ T cells from PBMCs. Reading the label with the study, this specimen's cell subset or site is: CD45RA-negative fraction. This chain is built from TRBV7-3 and TRBJ2-7, and TRBD2 aligns with 7 junction nucleotides. The sequence derives from a man between 18 and 35 years old in good health. Some clones in this sample may be carry-over from other donors' samples. The CDR3 loop reads CAPMCGSHEQYF. DNA sequence: TGTGCCCCCATGTGCGGGAGCCACGAGCAGTACTTC.